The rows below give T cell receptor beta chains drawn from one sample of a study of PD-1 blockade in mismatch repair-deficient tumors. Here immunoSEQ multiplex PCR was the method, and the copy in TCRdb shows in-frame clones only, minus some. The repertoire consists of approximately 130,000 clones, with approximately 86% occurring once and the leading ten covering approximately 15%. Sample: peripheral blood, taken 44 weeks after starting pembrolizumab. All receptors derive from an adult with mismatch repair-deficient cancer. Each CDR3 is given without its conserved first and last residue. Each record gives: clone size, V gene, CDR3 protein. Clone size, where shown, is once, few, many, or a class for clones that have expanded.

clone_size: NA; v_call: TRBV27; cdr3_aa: ASSLGKFDATNEKLF
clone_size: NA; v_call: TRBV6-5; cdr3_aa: ASRTGGQETQY
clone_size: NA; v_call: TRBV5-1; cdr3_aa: ASSRGRTGHGELF
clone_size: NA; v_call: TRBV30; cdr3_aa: AWRGLAARSYNEQF
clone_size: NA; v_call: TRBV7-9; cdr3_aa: ASSSRGLSLHNEQF
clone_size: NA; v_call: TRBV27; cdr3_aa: ASSTYRDRAGEQY
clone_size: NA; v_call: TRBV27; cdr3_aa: ASSWREGETQY
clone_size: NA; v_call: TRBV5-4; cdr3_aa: ASSSPSGSYEQY
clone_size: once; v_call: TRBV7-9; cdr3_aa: ASSLDRASGRAGELF
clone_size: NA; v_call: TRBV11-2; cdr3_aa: ASSLGGGSGNTIY
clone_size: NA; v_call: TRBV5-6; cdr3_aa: ASSFGQGNYGYT
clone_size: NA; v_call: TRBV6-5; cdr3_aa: ASRTTGGSTEAF
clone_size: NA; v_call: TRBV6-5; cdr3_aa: ASSYAGFYEQY
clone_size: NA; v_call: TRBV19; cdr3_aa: ASTSDPRGHWGTDTQY
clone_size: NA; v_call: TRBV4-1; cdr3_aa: ASSPGRGPDTQY
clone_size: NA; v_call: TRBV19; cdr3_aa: ASSIRGKGYEQY